Presented here are 23 T cell receptor beta chains from one specimen sequenced in a study of early T cells in non-severe SARS-CoV-2 infection. MiXCR, applied by TCRdb to the 5' RACE reads, yields one record per CDR3 protein. The sample includes 85,000 to 90,000 distinct CDR3 sequences, 14% seen only once; the top ten take roughly 6.4%. What was sequenced was whole blood. These receptors came from an adult who was a healthcare worker with PCR-confirmed SARS-CoV-2 infection or an uninfected control (not recorded which).

This clonotype came up many times. The chain recombines TRBV5-1 with TRBJ1-1; unclear D gene. CDR1 and CDR2 (germline): SGHRS, YFSETQ. The CDR3 covers 15 residues. Trimming removed 7 bases from V and 0 bases from J, with 16 bases in between. Here the CDR3 DNA reads TGCGCCAGCCGCGCCAGTCCGTCCATGAACACTGAAGCTTTCTTT. Translation gives CASRASPSMNTEAFF. The full variable domain, completed using reference TRBV5-1 and TRBJ1-1, is KAGVTQTPRYLIKTRGQQVTLSCSPISGHRSVSWYQQTPGQGLQFLFEYFSETQRNKGNFPGRFSGRQFSNSRSEMNVSTLELGDSALYLCASRASPSMNTEAFFGQGTRLTVV.

This clonotype was picked up a small number of times. The chain carries TRBV11-2 and TRBJ2-7; 8 bases align to TRBD1. CDR1 and CDR2 (germline): SGHAT, FQNNGV. The junction had 8 bases not matched to a gene; V was cut back by 4 bases and J by 3 bases. This CDR3 spans 15 amino acids. The CDR3 nucleotides read TGTGCCAGCAGCTCCAGAACCGGGACAGGCTACGAGCAGTACTTC. Translation: CASSSRTGTGYEQYF. The full variable domain, completed using reference TRBV11-2 and TRBJ2-7, is EAGVAQSPRYKIIEKRQSVAFWCNPISGHATLYWYQQILGQGPKLLIQFQNNGVVDDSQLPKDRFSAERLKGVDSTLKIQPAKLEDSAVYLCASSSRTGTGYEQYFGPGTRLTVT.

This clonotype has more than one count but fewer than ten. This chain connects TRBV28 to TRBJ1-5; no definite D call. The CDR3 runs to 15 residues. V was clipped by 5 bases and J by 5 bases, with 16 bases between them. Germline CDR1 is MDHEN and CDR2 is SYDVKM. The CDR3 here is CASSALGEGYQPQHF. CDR3 in DNA: TGTGCCAGCAGTGCGTTAGGTGAGGGCTATCAGCCCCAGCATTTT.

This clonotype was seen a handful of times. This rearrangement joins TRBV5-5 to TRBJ1-5; D gene uncertain. Trimming removed 1 base at V and 0 bases at J, with 8 bases between. The CDR3 is 15 residues long. Germline CDR1 reads SGHKS; CDR2 reads YYEKEE (reference sequence). CDR3 sequence: CASSLKGNSNQPQHF. The CDR3, as DNA: TGTGCCAGCAGCTTGAAAGGTAATAGCAATCAGCCCCAGCATTTT.

This clonotype was recorded a few times. This chain joins TRBV20-1 and TRBJ1-2; D gene ambiguous. V was trimmed by 2 bases and J by 6 bases, leaving 13 bases between them. CDR1 and CDR2 (germline): DFQATT, SNEGSKA (reference sequence). The length of the CDR3 is 13 residues. CDR3 amino acids: CSARSGVRDGYTF. The CDR3 DNA reads as TGCAGTGCTAGATCCGGGGTTAGGGATGGCTACACCTTC.

This clonotype was found a few times. The rearrangement links TRBV27 to TRBJ1-6; D is unresolved. Germline-derived CDR1 and CDR2 are MNHEY and SMNVEV (reference sequence). The CDR3 has 14 amino acids. Trimming left V 7 bases short and J 0 bases short, with 7 bases between. DNA of the CDR3: TGTGCCAGCAAGTACAGCTCCTATAATTCACCCCTCCACTTT. This codes for CASKYSSYNSPLHF.

The chain carries TRBV5-1 and TRBJ2-7, with a weak D call TRBD2 (5 bases). V was shortened by 5 bases and J by 3 bases, with 12 bases between the two germline ends. Germline loops: CDR1 SGHRS, CDR2 YFSETQ. The CDR3 covers 13 residues. CDR3 coding DNA: TGCGCCAGCAGAGGGAGCCCCCACTACGAGCAGTACTTC. Its translation: CASRGSPHYEQYF.

This clonotype was picked up a small number of times. The CDR3 is CASSPSDTQYF. The CDR3 bases are TGTGCCAGCAGTCCCTCAGATACGCAGTATTTT. The gene calls are TRBV28 and TRBJ2-3; D is undetermined. Trimming left V 5 bases short and J 4 bases short, with 4 bases between. The germline CDR1 and CDR2 sequences are MDHEN and SYDVKM. This CDR3 spans 11 amino acids.

This clonotype showed up just a few times. The chain combines TRBV18 with TRBJ2-1; D gene uncertain. Between the trimmed V and J ends, which lost 8 bases and 4 bases, there was a span of 6 bases. The CDR3 has 11 amino acids. The germline gives CDR1 KGHSH, CDR2 LQKENI. The CDR3 here is CASEEYNEQFF. The DNA for the CDR3 is TGTGCCAGCGAGGAGTACAATGAGCAGTTCTTC.

This clonotype occurred a few times. The J gene is TRBJ1-1, the V gene TRBV7-2; 9 positions match TRBD1. The CDR3 consists of 14 residues. V gave up 5 bases and J gave up 5 bases; unmatched junction bases: 6. CDR1 SGHTA and CDR2 FQGNSA come from the germline V gene. The CDR3 coding sequence is TGTGCCAGCAGCCGACCGGACAGGGGTACTGAAGCTTTCTTT. Residues: CASSRPDRGTEAFF.

This clonotype was found many times. The chain employs TRBV7-8 and TRBJ1-1; D is unresolved. Germline V gives CDR1 SGHVS, CDR2 FQNEAQ. The CDR3 contains 14 residues. The V end was cut by 1 base, the J end by 5 bases, with 11 bases between. Written as DNA, the CDR3 is TGTGCCAGCAGCTTAGTCAACGCGGGGACTGAAGCTTTCTTT. Translated, it gives CASSLVNAGTEAFF.

The chain carries TRBV20-1 and TRBJ2-7; 9 bases align to TRBD2. CDR1 DFQATT and CDR2 SNEGSKA come from the germline V gene (reference sequence). The V and J ends lost 7 bases and 6 bases, in that order; junction bases with no gene match: 19. The CDR3 is 16 residues long. CDR3 sequence: CSVHPLAGFNFGEQYF. CDR3 nucleotide sequence: TGCAGTGTCCACCCTCTAGCGGGGTTCAACTTCGGCGAGCAGTACTTC.

The chain carries TRBV4-1 and TRBJ2-5; a possible D gene is TRBD1 (6 bases). CDR1 is MGHRA, CDR2 YSYEKL, per germline. The V end was cut by 4 bases, the J end by 1 base, with 13 bases between. The length of the CDR3 is 15 residues. CDR3 protein: CASSPRLGAQETQYF. CDR3 in DNA: TGCGCCAGCAGCCCAAGATTGGGGGCCCAAGAGACCCAGTACTTC.

This chain uses TRBV5-6 with TRBJ2-7; 10 bases fit TRBD1. CDR3 size: 14 residues. The J segment lost 6 bases and the V segment lost 3 bases, leaving 6 bases of the junction unmatched. Germline-derived CDR1 and CDR2 are SGHDT and YYEEEE. The CDR3 reads CASSSGTGVSEQYF. For the CDR3, the DNA is TGTGCCAGCAGCTCCGGGACAGGGGTAAGCGAGCAGTACTTC.

This rearrangement joins TRBV11-2 to TRBJ2-2; TRBD2 agrees at 14 bases. Germline V gene data show CDR1 as SGHAT and CDR2 as FQNNGV. This CDR3 has 18 amino acids. J gave up 4 bases and V 1 base, and 5 bases lay outside the gene matches. CDR3 nucleotides: TGTGCCAGCAGCTTAGGACTAGCGGGAGGGCCGGGCACCGGGGAGCTGTTTTTT. This codes for CASSLGLAGGPGTGELFF.

This clonotype was seen a few times. The rearrangement uses TRBV2 and TRBJ2-7; no clear D gene. The CDR3 has 12 amino acids. Germline-derived CDR1 and CDR2 are SNHLY and FYNNEI. The V end lost 3 bases, the J end lost 3 bases, and 6 bases lay between the germline ends. DNA of the CDR3: TGTGCCAGCAGTGAGTCAGGCTACGAGCAGTACTTC. Translation gives CASSESGYEQYF.

The chain recombines TRBV7-8 with TRBJ2-7, with TRBD2 as a possible D gene (6 bases). The CDR3 totals 14 residues. V lost 2 bases, J lost 8 bases, and 16 bases lay in between. Germline CDR1 reads SGHVS; CDR2 reads FQNEAQ. The CDR3 coding sequence is TGTGCCAGCAGCTTAATTCCGAGCGCGGGGAAGCAGTACTTC. This sequence encodes CASSLIPSAGKQYF. Supplemented by reference TRBV7-8 and TRBJ2-7, the full variable domain reads GAGVSQSPRYKVAKRGQDVALRCDPISGHVSLFWYQQALGQGPEFLTYFQNEAQLDKSGLPSDRFFAERPEGSVSTLKIQRTQQEDSAVYLCASSLIPSAGKQYFGPGTRLTVT.

This clonotype was counted a few times. The J gene is TRBJ1-1, the V gene TRBV27; D gene uncertain. CDR1 is MNHEY, CDR2 SMNVEV, per germline (reference sequence). This CDR3 is 11 amino acids long. The V and J ends lost 8 bases and 2 bases respectively, with 6 bases between them. The CDR3 nucleotides read TGTGCCAGCCATCAAAACACTGAAGCTTTCTTT. This translates into CASHQNTEAFF.

The V gene is TRBV10-2, the J gene TRBJ1-3; 9 nucleotides match TRBD1. The CDR3 spans 13 residues. Germline V lookup: CDR1 WSHSY, CDR2 SAAADI. The V segment lost 10 bases and the J segment 5 bases; nucleotides outside the gene matches: 6. In DNA form, the CDR3 reads TGCGCCACCTTGGGACAGGGTCGAAACACCATATATTTT. Translating gives CATLGQGRNTIYF.

The chain joins TRBV29-1 to TRBJ1-1; no clear D. The CDR3 totals 12 residues. Trimming took off 1 base at V and 4 bases at J, with 7 bases between the two ends. Per the germline V gene, CDR1 is SQVTM and CDR2 is ANQGSEA. The CDR3 protein is CSVEGAGTEAFF. CDR3 nucleotides: TGCAGCGTTGAAGGGGCAGGCACTGAAGCTTTCTTT.

This clonotype was seen a few times. This chain uses TRBV6-6 with TRBJ1-4, with 8 bases matching TRBD1. With V trimmed by 7 bases and J by 8 bases, 15 bases remained unmatched. The germline gives CDR1 MNHNY, CDR2 SVGAGI (reference sequence). The CDR3 is made up of 16 amino acids. The CDR3 DNA reads TGTGCCAGCACCCCACTCAAAGGACAGGGAGGGGAAAAACTGTTTTTT. It is translated as CASTPLKGQGGEKLFF.

The chain has TRBV28 and TRBJ2-3, with TRBD1 as a possible D gene (5 bases). Germline CDR1 reads MDHEN; CDR2 reads SYDVKM. The V and J ends lost 1 base and 3 bases respectively, with 8 bases between them. The CDR3 extends over 14 amino acids. The CDR3 sequence: CASSLSQGTDTQYF. For the CDR3, the DNA is TGTGCCAGCAGTTTATCCCAGGGAACAGATACGCAGTATTTT. Variable domain in full (rest from reference TRBV28 and TRBJ2-3): DVKVTQSSRYLVKRTGEKVFLECVQDMDHENMFWYRQDPGLGLRLIYFSYDVKMKEKGDIPEGYSVSREKKERFSLILESASTNQTSMYLCASSLSQGTDTQYFGPGTRLTVL.

The table lists this clonotype with a few counts. The genes are TRBV20-1 and TRBJ1-2, with 10 bases aligning to TRBD1. The CDR3 covers 16 residues. Germline CDR1 reads DFQATT; CDR2 reads SNEGSKA (reference sequence). V lost 6 bases to trimming and J lost 8 bases; unmatched junction nucleotides: 18. Here the CDR3 DNA reads TGCAGTGCCCCCGACAGGGGGCGTGAAGGGGCCCGCGGCTACACCTTC. Amino acids: CSAPDRGREGARGYTF.